This T cell receptor beta chain stems from a study of Graves' ophthalmopathy and Graves' hyperthyroidism. Study overall: Researchers obtained peripheral blood at initial diagnosis, before any treatment had begun. Broader study findings: The model's prediction of ophthalmopathy progression had roughly 71% sensitivity and around 77% specificity.

Ten or more counts support this clonotype. Its specificity is not known. What supplied the PBMCs was more than 7.5 ml of fresh peripheral blood. The CDR3 has 16 residues. The germline CDR1 and CDR2 sequences are DFQATT and SNEGSKA (reference sequence). V dropped 0 bases and J dropped 1; count of bases not matched to a gene: 5. As the template, RNA transcripts were used to amplify TCR beta CDR3 regions. RT-PCR in the first round used HTBI primers; a second-round multiplex PCR followed. TCRdb used MiXCR to reprocess the multiplex PCR reads, holding one entry per CDR3 protein. The repertoire includes more than 300,000 distinct CDR3 sequences, about 17% of them detected once, and around 2.4% sits in the top ten.

The origin of this receptor is an adult woman with stable Graves' hyperthyroidism. Sequencing used peripheral blood. V usage is TRBV20-1 and J usage is TRBJ2-2; 7 nucleotides line up with TRBD2. DNA for the CDR3: TGCAGTGCTAGAGATGTGTCGGGAGGGAACACCGGGGAGCTGTTTTTT. Amino acid sequence: CSARDVSGGNTGELFF.